The clone carrying this T cell receptor (beta chain) was counted a few times. Reverse transcription of about 0.5 to 1 ug RNA used random hexamers. TCRdb reanalysed the immunoSEQ multiplex PCR reads using MiXCR and keeps one entry per CDR3 protein. The sample lists approximately 200,000 distinct CDR3 sequences, 90% to 95% occurring once. This record comes from a study of CD8 T cells in Susac syndrome. The CDR3 loop spans 13 amino acids. Per the germline V gene, CDR1 is LGHDT and CDR2 is YNNKEL (reference sequence). V lost 0 bases and J lost 4, with 6 bases in between. Sequenced material: CD4+ T cells from PBMCs. The clonotype was recovered from a human donor with multiple sclerosis. The V and J genes are TRBV3-1 and TRBJ1-2; unclear D gene. DNA of the CDR3: TGTGCCAGCAGCCAAGATTACAGCTATGGCTACACCTTC. It is translated as CASSQDYSYGYTF.